This T cell receptor beta chain appears in the sequencing data of a study of blood T cells in healthy people across ages. Then a second PCR, running roughly 7 to 11 cycles, was carried out with a sample-barcoded 5' primer and a J-beta primer mix. Each CDR3 protein gets one entry after TCRdb re-called the 5' RACE reads with MiXCR. The sample consists of approximately 1.5 million distinct CDR3 sequences, 35% to 45% of them appearing once. The study's findings and limits: It was the long-lived donors that had more naive CD4+ cells and higher diversity than aged donors. Any changes in expanded clonotypes were possibly confounded, as donor CMV status remained unknown.

This clonotype was counted ten times or more. Its antigen is not known. The authors drew 8 to 10 milliliters of peripheral blood from each donor. The V and J ends lost 5 bases and 7 bases respectively, with 9 bases between them. This CDR3 spans 11 amino acids. V is TRBV12-3 or TRBV12-4 and J is TRBJ2-7; D is uncertain. This TCR was sampled from a woman aged 18-29 years in good health. Sample: blood. The CDR3 DNA is TGTGCCAGCAGTCGAACACGGGAGCAGTACTTC. Translation gives CASSRTREQYF.